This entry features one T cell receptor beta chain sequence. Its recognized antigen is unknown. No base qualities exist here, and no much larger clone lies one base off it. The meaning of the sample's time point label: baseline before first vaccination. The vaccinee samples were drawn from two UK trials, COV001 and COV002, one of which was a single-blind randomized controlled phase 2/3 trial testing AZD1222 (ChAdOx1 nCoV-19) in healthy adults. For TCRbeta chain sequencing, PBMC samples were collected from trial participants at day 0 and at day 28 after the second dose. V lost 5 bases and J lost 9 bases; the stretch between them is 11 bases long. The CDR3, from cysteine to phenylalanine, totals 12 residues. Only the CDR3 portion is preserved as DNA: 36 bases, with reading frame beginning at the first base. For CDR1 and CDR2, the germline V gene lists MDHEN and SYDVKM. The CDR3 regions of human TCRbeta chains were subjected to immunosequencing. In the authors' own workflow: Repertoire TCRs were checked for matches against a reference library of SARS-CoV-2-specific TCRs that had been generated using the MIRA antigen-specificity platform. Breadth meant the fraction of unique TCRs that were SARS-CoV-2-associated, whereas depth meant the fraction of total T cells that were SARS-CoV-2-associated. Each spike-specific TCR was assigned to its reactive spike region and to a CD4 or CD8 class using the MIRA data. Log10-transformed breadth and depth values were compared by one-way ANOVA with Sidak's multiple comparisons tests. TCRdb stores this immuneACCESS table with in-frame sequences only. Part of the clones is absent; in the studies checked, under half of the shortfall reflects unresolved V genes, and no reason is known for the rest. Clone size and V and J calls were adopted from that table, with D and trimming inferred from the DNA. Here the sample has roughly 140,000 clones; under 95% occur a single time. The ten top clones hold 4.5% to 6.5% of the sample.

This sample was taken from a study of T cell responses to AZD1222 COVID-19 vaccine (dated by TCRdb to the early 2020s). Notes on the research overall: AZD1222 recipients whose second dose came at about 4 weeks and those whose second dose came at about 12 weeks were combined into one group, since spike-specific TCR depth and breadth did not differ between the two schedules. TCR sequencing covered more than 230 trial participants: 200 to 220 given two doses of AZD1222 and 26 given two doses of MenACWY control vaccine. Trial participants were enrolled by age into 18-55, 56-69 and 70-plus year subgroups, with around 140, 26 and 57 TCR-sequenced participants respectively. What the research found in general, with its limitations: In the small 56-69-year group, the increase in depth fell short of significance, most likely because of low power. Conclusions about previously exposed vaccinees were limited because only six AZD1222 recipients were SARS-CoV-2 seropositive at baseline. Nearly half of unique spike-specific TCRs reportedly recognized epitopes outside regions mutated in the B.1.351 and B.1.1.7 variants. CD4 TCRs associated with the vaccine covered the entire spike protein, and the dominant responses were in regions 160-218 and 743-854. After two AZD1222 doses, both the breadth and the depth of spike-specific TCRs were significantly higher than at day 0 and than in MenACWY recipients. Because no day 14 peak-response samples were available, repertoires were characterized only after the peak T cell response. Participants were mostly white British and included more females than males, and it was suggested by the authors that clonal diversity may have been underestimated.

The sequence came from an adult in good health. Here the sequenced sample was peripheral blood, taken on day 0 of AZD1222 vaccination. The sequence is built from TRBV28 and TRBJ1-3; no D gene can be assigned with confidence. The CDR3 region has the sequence CASSPRVATIYF. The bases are TGTGCCAGCAGTCCCCGGGTGGCCACCATATATTTT.